This T cell receptor (beta chain) originates from a study of siplizumab effects on memory and regulatory T cells. Worth noting for this clone: The antigen is unknown.

The CDR3 spans 13 residues. Germline V lookup: CDR1 SQVTM, CDR2 ANQGSEA. J was trimmed by 6 bases and V by 0 bases; bases with no gene match: 5. Each sample contributed around 10^5 TCR templates to the assay. Clones were sequenced by immunoSEQ multiplex PCR, and TCRdb holds only the in-frame ones, with some missing. The table records around 83,000 clones, more than 80% of them present only once. Study-wide results and caveats: Sequences that were alloreactive and traceable to unstimulated CD4+ memory cells were significantly reduced by siplizumab. With siplizumab, mappable alloreactive CD4+ clones averaged around 70% Treg-derived, versus more than 25% in controls. No more than a minor fraction of alloreactive clones could be traced back to unstimulated subsets.

Sequenced material: CD4+ T cells sorted from blood. This clonotype originated in a human donor in good health. The chain couples TRBV29-1 to TRBJ2-7; 7 bases map to TRBD1. The CDR3: CSVEENRGFEQYF. The CDR3 DNA follows: TGCAGCGTTGAAGAAAACAGGGGATTCGAGCAGTACTTC.